These T cell receptor beta chains were read from a single sample in a study of metastatic and nonmetastatic thyroid tumors. TCRdb reanalyzed the PCR reads via MiXCR. This table has 65,000 to 70,000 clones, 14% appearing once. Sequencing used blood. The origin of the receptors is a male donor with papillary thyroid cancer or a benign thyroid nodule (not recorded which). Some clones in this sample may be carry-over from other donors' samples. CDR3s include the opening cysteine and the closing phenylalanine or tryptophan. The D gene is left open where the match is weak. Size values are once, few and many counts, or a class for expanded clones, and some rows have none.

J: TRBJ1-1
D: TRBD1
size: many
V: TRBV6-1
DNA: TGTGCCAGCAGTGATACAGGGGGTCGCTCTGAAGCTTTCTTT
CDR3: CASSDTGGRSEAFF

J: TRBJ1-2
D: .
size: few
V: TRBV27
DNA: TGTGCAAACAGTTTACACGGGGTTAACTATGGCTACACCTTC
CDR3: CANSLHGVNYGYTF

J: TRBJ2-7
D: .
size: many
V: TRBV29-1
DNA: TGCAGCATAAGAGGAGTCGGCTACGAGCAGTACTTC
CDR3: CSIRGVGYEQYF

J: TRBJ2-1
D: .
size: few
V: TRBV6-2/TRBV6-3
DNA: TGTGCCAGCAGTTACTCGTTCCAAGCGGGGCAGTTCTTC
CDR3: CASSYSFQAGQFF

J: TRBJ2-1
D: TRBD2
size: many
V: TRBV7-2
DNA: TGTGCCAGCAGCAAGGGACTAGCCGGATACAATGAGCAGTTCTTC
CDR3: CASSKGLAGYNEQFF

J: TRBJ2-1
D: TRBD2
size: .
V: TRBV19
DNA: TGTGCCAGTAGTTTGGGACTAGCGGGGGGGCGGTTATACAATGAGCAGTTCTTC
CDR3: CASSLGLAGGRLYNEQFF

J: TRBJ2-3
D: .
size: many
V: TRBV19
DNA: TGTGCCAGTAGTATGGCCCTTATAGCAGATACGCAGTATTTT
CDR3: CASSMALIADTQYF

J: TRBJ2-2
D: TRBD2
size: many
V: TRBV20-1
DNA: TGCAGTGCTAGAGATCCCACGGGAGGGCCCACCGGGGAGCTGTTTTTT
CDR3: CSARDPTGGPTGELFF

J: TRBJ2-5
D: TRBD1
size: few
V: TRBV5-4
DNA: TGTGCCAGCAGCTGGGACAGGATTAAAGAGACCCAGTACTTC
CDR3: CASSWDRIKETQYF

J: TRBJ2-5
D: .
size: many
V: TRBV20-1
DNA: TGCAGTGCTAGAAGGACAGCCCAAGAGACCCAGTACTTC
CDR3: CSARRTAQETQYF

J: TRBJ1-5
D: .
size: many
V: TRBV9
DNA: TGTGCCAGCAGCCCGGGCACGAGCAATCAGCCCCAGCATTTT
CDR3: CASSPGTSNQPQHF

J: TRBJ1-2
D: TRBD1
size: many
V: TRBV20-1
DNA: TGCAGTGCTAGGATACCGAGACAGGGGTTTGGCTATGGCTACACCTTC
CDR3: CSARIPRQGFGYGYTF

J: TRBJ2-2
D: .
size: many
V: TRBV13
DNA: TGTGCCAGCAAGCAAAGGGACACCGGGGAGCTGTTTTTT
CDR3: CASKQRDTGELFF

J: TRBJ2-1
D: .
size: .
V: TRBV12-3/TRBV12-4
DNA: TGTGCCAGCAGTTTAATGTGGCGCGATGAGCAGTCCTTC
CDR3: CASSLMWRDEQSF

J: TRBJ1-6
D: .
size: many
V: TRBV9
DNA: TGTGCCAGCAGCGTTGGAACTAGATCACCCCTCCACTTT
CDR3: CASSVGTRSPLHF

J: TRBJ2-1
D: .
size: .
V: TRBV24-1
DNA: TGTGCCACCAGTGTCCGCGGCGGAACAGGTTACTATGAGCAGTTCTTC
CDR3: CATSVRGGTGYYEQFF

J: TRBJ1-1
D: .
size: many
V: TRBV27
DNA: TGTGCCAGCAGTTCACGAAGGGGGACTGAAGCTTTCTTT
CDR3: CASSSRRGTEAFF

J: TRBJ2-3
D: .
size: .
V: TRBV9
DNA: TGTGCCAGCAGCGTAGTTTTGCCTAGCTGGAGGGCCGCAGATACGCAGTATTTT
CDR3: CASSVVLPSWRAADTQYF

J: TRBJ2-3
D: .
size: .
V: TRBV20-1
DNA: TGCAGTGCTAGAGATGGGACCGATGTCGGGACACGGAGCACAGATACGCAGTATTTT
CDR3: CSARDGTDVGTRSTDTQYF

J: TRBJ2-7
D: .
size: many
V: TRBV7-9
DNA: TGTGCCAGCAGCCATCCGGGACTCTACTACGAGCAGTACTTC
CDR3: CASSHPGLYYEQYF

J: TRBJ2-5
D: TRBD1
size: many
V: TRBV7-3
DNA: TGTGCCAGCAGCTTATACGGCAGGGGGCAGCAAGAGACCCAGTACTTC
CDR3: CASSLYGRGQQETQYF

J: TRBJ1-1
D: TRBD1
size: many
V: TRBV20-1
DNA: TGCAGTGCTAGAGTCCACTGGTTGGGACAGCGAGGCACTGAAGCTTTCTTT
CDR3: CSARVHWLGQRGTEAFF

J: TRBJ1-1
D: .
size: many
V: TRBV28
DNA: TGTGCCAGCAGTTTAGGGGGGCTAAACACTGAAGCTTTCTTT
CDR3: CASSLGGLNTEAFF

J: TRBJ2-4
D: TRBD2
size: many
V: TRBV20-1
DNA: TGCAGTGCTAGAGATCTAGGGACTAGCGGGAGCTCAGTAGCCAAAAACATTCAGTACTTC
CDR3: CSARDLGTSGSSVAKNIQYF

J: TRBJ2-1
D: TRBD1
size: many
V: TRBV7-6
DNA: TGTGCCAGCAGCCGGGACCAGGGGGTTTACAATGAGCAGTTCTTC
CDR3: CASSRDQGVYNEQFF

J: TRBJ1-2
D: TRBD1
size: many
V: TRBV2
DNA: TGTGCCAGTAGACAGGGGTTAAACTATGGCTACACCTTC
CDR3: CASRQGLNYGYTF

J: TRBJ2-7
D: .
size: many
V: TRBV28
DNA: TGTGCCAGCAGCTACCCCTACGAGCAGTACTTC
CDR3: CASSYPYEQYF

J: TRBJ1-4
D: .
size: .
V: TRBV5-6
DNA: TGTGCCAGCAGCTACCAGGGGCCTACAACTAATGAAAAACTGTTTTTT
CDR3: CASSYQGPTTNEKLFF

J: TRBJ2-5
D: .
size: many
V: TRBV9
DNA: TGTGCCAGCAGCTCGTCAGGGTCCCGGGAGACCCAGTACTTC
CDR3: CASSSSGSRETQYF

J: TRBJ2-1
D: TRBD2
size: many
V: TRBV11-3
DNA: TGTGCCAGCAGCACCCCGGCGGGGGGGAATGAGCAGTTCTTC
CDR3: CASSTPAGGNEQFF

J: TRBJ1-4
D: TRBD1
size: many
V: TRBV7-9
DNA: TGTGCCAGCAGCCGACAGGGCTTCAATGAAAAACTGTTTTTT
CDR3: CASSRQGFNEKLFF